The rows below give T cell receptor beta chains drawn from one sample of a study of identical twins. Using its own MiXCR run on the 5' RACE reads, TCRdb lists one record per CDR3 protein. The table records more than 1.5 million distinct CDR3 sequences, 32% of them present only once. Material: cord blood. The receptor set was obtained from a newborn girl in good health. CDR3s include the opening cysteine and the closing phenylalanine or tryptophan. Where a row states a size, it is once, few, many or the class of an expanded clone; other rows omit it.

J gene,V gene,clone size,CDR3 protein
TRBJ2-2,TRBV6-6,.,CASSYGRTNTGELFF
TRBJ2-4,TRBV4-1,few,CASSPGLAATKNIQYF
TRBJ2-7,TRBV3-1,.,CASSQDRRGGFYEQYF
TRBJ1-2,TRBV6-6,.,CASRHSGGHGYTF
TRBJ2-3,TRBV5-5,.,CASSFTAGDADTQYF
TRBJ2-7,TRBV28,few,CASNSERGDYSYEQYF
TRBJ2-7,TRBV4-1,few,CASSQVGQYEQYF
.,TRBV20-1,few,CSARPPLRGIYEQYF
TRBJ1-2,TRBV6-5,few,CASSYSWNRHYGYTF
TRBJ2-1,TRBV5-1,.,CASSFMPNGQFF
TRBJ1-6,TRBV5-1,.,CASSLELTGNSPPHF
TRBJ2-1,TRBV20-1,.,CSARLPSGNEQFF
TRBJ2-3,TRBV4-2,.,CASSQDPSLGTDTQYF
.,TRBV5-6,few,CASRGLAKNEQYF
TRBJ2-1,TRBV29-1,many,CSVEGGGPGYEQFF
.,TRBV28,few,CASKTGTEQYF
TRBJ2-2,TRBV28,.,CASSSPGTGNTGELFF
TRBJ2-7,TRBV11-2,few,CASSLGGTGPAYEQYF
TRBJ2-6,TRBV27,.,CASSFIARSASVLTF
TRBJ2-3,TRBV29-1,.,CSVAAGGPEDTQYF
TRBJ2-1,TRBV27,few,CASSLSSPPSGSSYNEQFF
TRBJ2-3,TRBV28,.,CASRFMDTDTQYF
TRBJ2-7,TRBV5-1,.,CAGSLISSGGANEQYF
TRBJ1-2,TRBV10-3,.,CAISGQGANYGYTF
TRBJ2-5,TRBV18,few,CASQTGARQETQYF
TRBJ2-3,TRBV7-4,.,CASSLDKTRWGKRTDTQYF
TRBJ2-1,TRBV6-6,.,CASSPLERKYYNEQFF
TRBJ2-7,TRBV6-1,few,CASSEVGGRFYEQYF
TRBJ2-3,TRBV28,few,CASGTPGLAPDTQYF
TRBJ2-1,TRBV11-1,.,CASSQNRVNGQFF
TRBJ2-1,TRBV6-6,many,CASSPHGSDEQFF
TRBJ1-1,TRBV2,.,CASSEGTGGTEAFF
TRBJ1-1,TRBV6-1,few,CASRPAGGGTEAFF
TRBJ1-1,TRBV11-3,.,CASSPRTGHAEAFF
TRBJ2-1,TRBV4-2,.,CASSQEATRNEQFF
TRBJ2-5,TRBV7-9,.,CASGSFQGQETQYF
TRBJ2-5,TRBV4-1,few,CASSHLLTSGREETQYF